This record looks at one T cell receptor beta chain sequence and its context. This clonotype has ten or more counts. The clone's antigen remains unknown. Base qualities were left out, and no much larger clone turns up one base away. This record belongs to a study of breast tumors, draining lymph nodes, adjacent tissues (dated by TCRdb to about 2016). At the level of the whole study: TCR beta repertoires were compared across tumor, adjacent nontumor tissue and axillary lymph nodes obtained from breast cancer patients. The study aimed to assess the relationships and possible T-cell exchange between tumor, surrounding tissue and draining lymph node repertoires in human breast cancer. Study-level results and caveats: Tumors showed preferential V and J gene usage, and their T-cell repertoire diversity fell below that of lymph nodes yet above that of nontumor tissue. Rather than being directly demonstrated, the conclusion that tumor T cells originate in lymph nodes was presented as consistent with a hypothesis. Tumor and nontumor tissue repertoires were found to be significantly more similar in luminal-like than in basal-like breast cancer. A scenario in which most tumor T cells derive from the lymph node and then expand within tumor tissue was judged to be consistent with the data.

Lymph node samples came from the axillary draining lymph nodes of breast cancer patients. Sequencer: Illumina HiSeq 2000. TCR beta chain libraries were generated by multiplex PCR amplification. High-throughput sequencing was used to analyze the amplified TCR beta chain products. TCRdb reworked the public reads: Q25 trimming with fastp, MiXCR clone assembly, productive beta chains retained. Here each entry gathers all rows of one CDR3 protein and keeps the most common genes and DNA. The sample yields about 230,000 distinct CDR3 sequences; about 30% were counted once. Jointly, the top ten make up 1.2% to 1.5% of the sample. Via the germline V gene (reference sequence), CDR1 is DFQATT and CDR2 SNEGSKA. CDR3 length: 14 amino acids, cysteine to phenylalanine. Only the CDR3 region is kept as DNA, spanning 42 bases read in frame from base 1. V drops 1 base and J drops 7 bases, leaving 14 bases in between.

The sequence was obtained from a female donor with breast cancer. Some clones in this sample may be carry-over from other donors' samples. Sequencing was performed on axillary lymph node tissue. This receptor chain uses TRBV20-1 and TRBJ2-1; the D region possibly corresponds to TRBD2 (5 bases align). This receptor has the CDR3 CSARGSEAGNEQFF. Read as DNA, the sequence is TGCAGTGCTAGAGGGTCGGAGGCTGGGAATGAGCAGTTCTTC.